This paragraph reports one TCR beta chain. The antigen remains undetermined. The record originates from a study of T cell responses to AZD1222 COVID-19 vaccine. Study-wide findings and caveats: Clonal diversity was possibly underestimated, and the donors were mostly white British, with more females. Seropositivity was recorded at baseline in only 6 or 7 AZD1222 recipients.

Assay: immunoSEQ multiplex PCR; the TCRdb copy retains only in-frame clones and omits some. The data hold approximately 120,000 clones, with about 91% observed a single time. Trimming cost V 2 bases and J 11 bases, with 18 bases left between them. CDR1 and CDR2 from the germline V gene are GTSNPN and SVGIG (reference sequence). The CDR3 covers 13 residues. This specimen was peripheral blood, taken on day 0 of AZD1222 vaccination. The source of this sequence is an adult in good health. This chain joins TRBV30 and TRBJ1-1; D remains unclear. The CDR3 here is CAWSSSPGVRAFF. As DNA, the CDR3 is TGTGCCTGGAGTTCCTCCCCCGGCGTGCGGGCTTTCTTT. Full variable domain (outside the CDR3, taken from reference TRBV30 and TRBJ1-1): SQTIHQWPATLVQPVGSPLSLECTVEGTSNPNLYWYRQAAGRGLQLLFYSVGIGQISSEVPQNLSASRPQDRQFILSSKKLLLSDSGFYLCAWSSSPGVRAFFGQGTRLTVV.